This TCR beta chain originates from a study of sequential checkpoint blockade in melanoma. This CDR3 region has 15 residues. Trimming removed 3 bases at V and 0 bases at J, with 9 bases between. Looked up from germline, CDR1 is LNHDA and CDR2 is SQIVND (reference sequence). Method: immunoSEQ multiplex PCR; TCRdb's copy keeps in-frame clones and lacks some. The table has 410 or so clones, less than 25% seen once. Treatment denoted: randomized to nivolumab then ipilimumab (arm A) or the reverse (arm B). The chain recombines TRBV19 with TRBJ1-3; tentatively, D is TRBD1 (6 bases). This receptor was taken from a human donor with melanoma. The source material was tumor tissue (inferred from file names), sampled from a patient given nivolumab and ipilimumab in sequence. CDR3 sequence: CASSMGTNSGNTIYF. DNA of the CDR3: TGTGCCAGTAGTATGGGGACAAACTCTGGAAACACCATATATTTT.